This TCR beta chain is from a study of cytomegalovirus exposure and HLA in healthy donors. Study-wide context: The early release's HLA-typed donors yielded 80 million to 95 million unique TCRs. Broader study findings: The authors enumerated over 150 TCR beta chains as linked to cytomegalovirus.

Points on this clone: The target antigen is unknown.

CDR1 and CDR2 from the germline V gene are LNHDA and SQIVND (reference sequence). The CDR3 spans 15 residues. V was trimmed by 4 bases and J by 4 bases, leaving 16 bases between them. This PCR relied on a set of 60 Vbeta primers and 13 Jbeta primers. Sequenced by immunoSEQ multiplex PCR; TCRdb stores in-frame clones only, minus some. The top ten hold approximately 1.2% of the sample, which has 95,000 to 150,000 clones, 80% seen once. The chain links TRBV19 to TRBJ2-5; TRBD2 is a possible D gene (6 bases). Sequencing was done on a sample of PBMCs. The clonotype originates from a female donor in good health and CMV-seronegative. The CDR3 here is CASSTNRLGGETQYF. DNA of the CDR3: TGTGCCAGTAGTACCAACAGACTAGGTGGAGAGACCCAGTACTTC. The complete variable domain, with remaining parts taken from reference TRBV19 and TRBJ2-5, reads DGGITQSPKYLFRKEGQNVTLSCEQNLNHDAMYWYRQDPGQGLRLIYYSQIVNDFQKGDIAEGYSVSREKKESFPLTVTSAQKNPTAFYLCASSTNRLGGETQYFGPGTRLLVL.